Listed below are T cell receptor beta chains from one sample, sequenced in a study of cytomegalovirus exposure and HLA in healthy donors. The data were produced by immunoSEQ multiplex PCR, yet TCRdb's version contains in-frame clones alone and is incomplete. The data contain approximately 210,000 clones, about 91% of them singletons. Sequencing input: PBMCs. The receptors stem from a woman aged 18-30 years in good health and CMV-seronegative. CDR3s include the opening cysteine and the closing phenylalanine or tryptophan. A D gene is named only where the DNA matches it firmly. Clone size is not always given. Where it is, it says once, few, many or a class for expanded clones.

V: TRBV5-4
J: TRBJ2-7
D: TRBD1
size: -
DNA: TGTGCCAGCAGCTTCTCAGGGGGAGACGAGCAGTACTTC
CDR3: CASSFSGGDEQYF

V: TRBV19
J: TRBJ2-7
D: TRBD2
size: few
DNA: TGTGCCAGTAGCTCTAGCGGGGTCTCCTACGAGCAGTACTTC
CDR3: CASSSSGVSYEQYF

V: TRBV9
J: TRBJ2-1
D: TRBD2
size: -
DNA: TGTGCCAGCAGCGTAGTGGGACTAGCGCTTACCTACAATGAGCAGTTCTTC
CDR3: CASSVVGLALTYNEQFF

V: TRBV4-2
J: TRBJ2-2
D: -
size: -
DNA: TGTGCCAGCAGCCAAGATCCAGGGGTGAACACCGGGGAGCTGTTTTTT
CDR3: CASSQDPGVNTGELFF

V: TRBV9
J: TRBJ2-3
D: -
size: -
DNA: TGTGCCAGCAGCGTAGTCCCGGGGTCGCCCACAGATACGCAGTATTTT
CDR3: CASSVVPGSPTDTQYF

V: TRBV7-9
J: TRBJ2-7
D: -
size: -
DNA: TGTGCCAGCAGCTTAGGGCAGGCCGAGCAGTACTTC
CDR3: CASSLGQAEQYF

V: TRBV5-4
J: TRBJ2-7
D: -
size: once
DNA: TGTGCCAGCAGGCGGGACCCCTCCTACGAGCAGTACTTC
CDR3: CASRRDPSYEQYF

V: TRBV6-5
J: TRBJ2-2
D: -
size: -
DNA: TGTGCCAGCAGCCTCGACTTCGACACCGGGGAGCTGTTTTTT
CDR3: CASSLDFDTGELFF

V: TRBV11-2
J: TRBJ1-5
D: TRBD1
size: -
DNA: TGTGCCAGCAGCTCGTCCGGGACAGCCTATAGCAATCAGCCCCAGCATTTT
CDR3: CASSSSGTAYSNQPQHF

V: TRBV5-1
J: TRBJ2-2
D: TRBD1
size: -
DNA: TGCGCCAGCAGCTTGGACGGGACAGGACGGACCGGGGAGCTGTTTTTT
CDR3: CASSLDGTGRTGELFF

V: TRBV6-5
J: TRBJ2-7
D: TRBD2
size: -
DNA: TGTGCCAGCAGTTTACTAGCGGGAGTTGGCGAGCAGTACTTC
CDR3: CASSLLAGVGEQYF

V: TRBV4-2
J: TRBJ2-1
D: -
size: -
DNA: TGTGCCAGCAGCCAAGATGGCCCGACGGGAGTAAGCTACAATGAGCAGTTCTTC
CDR3: CASSQDGPTGVSYNEQFF

V: TRBV2
J: TRBJ2-3
D: -
size: -
DNA: TGTGCCGGCAACACCGGCGGGGCAGATACGCAGTATTTT
CDR3: CAGNTGGADTQYF

V: TRBV29-1
J: TRBJ2-3
D: TRBD1
size: -
DNA: TGCAGCGTTTTCATGACAGGGAAGTTTTCAGATACGCAGTATTTT
CDR3: CSVFMTGKFSDTQYF

V: TRBV9
J: TRBJ2-1
D: TRBD2
size: few
DNA: TGTGCCAGCAGCGTAGACCCTACTAGCGGGATCCGCAATGAGCAGTTCTTC
CDR3: CASSVDPTSGIRNEQFF

V: TRBV4-1
J: TRBJ1-2
D: TRBD1
size: -
DNA: TGCGCCAGCAGCCAAGCTCCCCTCCGACAGGGAACTAACTATGGCTACACCTTC
CDR3: CASSQAPLRQGTNYGYTF

V: TRBV6-5
J: TRBJ1-2
D: TRBD1
size: -
DNA: TGTGCCAGCAGAAACTCGGGACAGGATAACTATGGCTACACCTTC
CDR3: CASRNSGQDNYGYTF

V: TRBV5-8
J: TRBJ2-3
D: -
size: -
DNA: TGTGCCAGCAGCTTGGGTGTGGCAGCAGATACGCAGTATTTT
CDR3: CASSLGVAADTQYF

V: TRBV2
J: TRBJ2-3
D: TRBD1
size: -
DNA: TGTGCCAGCTATTTTACGAATAGACAGGGGGAAAAGTATTTT
CDR3: CASYFTNRQGEKYF

V: TRBV28
J: TRBJ2-7
D: -
size: -
DNA: TGTGCCAGCAGTTTCACGCAGGCCCTCTACGAGCAGTACTTC
CDR3: CASSFTQALYEQYF

V: TRBV7-2
J: TRBJ2-7
D: TRBD2
size: -
DNA: TGTGCCAGCAGCTCCCGGGACTACTCCTACGAGCAGTACTTC
CDR3: CASSSRDYSYEQYF

V: TRBV6-5
J: TRBJ2-5
D: -
size: -
DNA: TGTGCCAGCAGTTACTCGGACTACTCTCAAGAGACCCAGTACTTC
CDR3: CASSYSDYSQETQYF

V: TRBV7-9
J: TRBJ2-1
D: -
size: -
DNA: TGTGCCAGCAGCCCCCGGACTTCCTCCTACAATGAGCAGTTCTTC
CDR3: CASSPRTSSYNEQFF

V: TRBV5-1
J: TRBJ1-4
D: TRBD1
size: -
DNA: TGCGCCAGCAGCTCCGGGACAGGGGCCACGCGGGATGAAAAACTGTTTTTT
CDR3: CASSSGTGATRDEKLFF

V: TRBV7-8
J: TRBJ2-1
D: TRBD2
size: -
DNA: TGTGCCAGCATCCCCCTCCGACTAGCGGGAGGACTCAATGAGCAGTTCTTC
CDR3: CASIPLRLAGGLNEQFF

V: TRBV9
J: TRBJ2-3
D: -
size: -
DNA: TGTGCCAGCAGCGATAGCGGATTAAGCACAGATACGCAGTATTTT
CDR3: CASSDSGLSTDTQYF

V: TRBV5-4
J: TRBJ2-3
D: TRBD1
size: -
DNA: TGTGCCAGCAGCAACAGGGGCTCTAGCACAGATACGCAGTATTTT
CDR3: CASSNRGSSTDTQYF

V: TRBV10-2
J: TRBJ2-3
D: TRBD2
size: -
DNA: TGCGCCAGCAGTGAGTCTGATAGCGGGGTCACAGATACGCAGTATTTT
CDR3: CASSESDSGVTDTQYF

V: TRBV27
J: TRBJ2-7
D: -
size: once
DNA: TGTGCCAGCAGATCCCTGGACTTCGCCTACGAGCAGTACTTC
CDR3: CASRSLDFAYEQYF

V: TRBV28
J: TRBJ2-7
D: TRBD1
size: -
DNA: TGTGCCAGCAGTTATCAGAGGACAGGGAGCTACGAGCAGTACTTC
CDR3: CASSYQRTGSYEQYF

V: TRBV12-5
J: TRBJ2-7
D: -
size: -
DNA: TGTGCTAGTGCCCTAGACATCAGCGGCTACGAGCAGTACTTC
CDR3: CASALDISGYEQYF

V: TRBV30
J: TRBJ2-1
D: -
size: -
DNA: TGTGCCTGGGTACCCGGAGGGGACTTCCCCTGGGATGAGCAGTTCTTC
CDR3: CAWVPGGDFPWDEQFF

V: TRBV4-1
J: TRBJ2-1
D: TRBD1
size: -
DNA: TGCGCCAGCAGCCAAGTCTGGGACAGGGGGCATGGGCGGGCAATTAGCAATGAGCAGTTCTTC
CDR3: CASSQVWDRGHGRAISNEQFF